This T cell receptor (beta chain) was sequenced in a study of T-cell reconstitution after alpha-beta-depleted transplantation in children. Trimming took off 6 bases at V and 4 bases at J, with 15 bases between the two ends. The CDR3 is made up of 14 amino acids. Construction of the TCRbeta library involved unique molecular identifiers. One entry per CDR3 protein, called by TCRdb with MiXCR from the PCR reads. The sample yields around 100,000 distinct CDR3 sequences, about 8% seen once. This clonotype was observed a few times. The sequences come from PBMCs, collected before TCRalphabeta/CD19-depleted stem cell transplant. The chain uses TRBV12-3 or TRBV12-4 and TRBJ1-1, with D possibly TRBD1 on 5 matching bases. This TCR derives from a boy younger than 10 with acute lymphoblastic leukemia, due to receive a stem cell transplant. The CDR3, as DNA: TGTGCCAGCAGCCCGGGGGGGATAGGCACTGAAGCTTTCTTT. This codes for CASSPGGIGTEAFF.